This TCR beta chain is from a study of T cell responses to AZD1222 COVID-19 vaccine. Study-level points and caveats: When two AZD1222 doses had been given, Spike-specific TCR breadth and depth rose.

This clone showed up just once. Its target is unknown. Data came from immunoSEQ multiplex PCR; TCRdb stores just in-frame clones and leaves some out. The table records around 150,000 clones, 85% to 95% of them present only once. V shed 1 base, J shed 0 bases, and the junction held 2 bases outside the gene matches. Germline values: CDR1 KGHSH, CDR2 LQKENI. The CDR3 totals 15 residues. This TCR derives from an adult in good health. The sample was peripheral blood, taken on day 0 of AZD1222 vaccination. This chain connects TRBV18 to TRBJ2-5; 7 nucleotides line up with TRBD2. CDR3 amino acids: CASSPRLADQETQYF. The CDR3 coding sequence is TGTGCCAGCTCACCACGCCTAGCGGACCAAGAGACCCAGTACTTC.